One and the same sample provided the 10 T cell receptor beta chains below, sequenced in a study of T cell responses to AZD1222 COVID-19 vaccine. Clones were sequenced by immunoSEQ multiplex PCR, and TCRdb holds only the in-frame ones, with some missing. The profile covers 150,000 to 200,000 clones, with about 92% appearing a single time and 1.3% taken by the ten largest. The specimen was peripheral blood, collected 28 days after the second AZD1222 dose. These receptors originate from an adult who received the AZD1222 COVID-19 vaccine.

V is TRBV7-2 and J is TRBJ2-2; possibly TRBD2 for D (6 bases). V was cut by 5 bases and J by 4 bases, with 14 bases left in between. Germline-derived CDR1 and CDR2 are SGHTA and FQGNSA. The CDR3 is 15 residues long. Here the CDR3 DNA reads TGTGCCAGCAGCCCCCTGGGACTTCTCACCGGGGAGCTGTTTTTT. Residues: CASSPLGLLTGELFF.

The chain employs TRBV4-1 and TRBJ1-1, with D possibly matching TRBD1 (6 bases). Germline-derived CDR1 and CDR2 are MGHRA and YSYEKL. CDR3 length: 13 residues. Between the trimmed V and J ends, which lost 3 bases and 5 bases, there was a span of 10 bases. The CDR3 DNA sequence: TGCGCCAGCAGCCAGGGACACCGGACTGAAGCTTTCTTT. Encoded protein: CASSQGHRTEAFF.

The chain joins TRBV4-1 to TRBJ1-2, with TRBD1 as a possible D gene (5 bases). This CDR3 is built from 16 residues. In germline, CDR1 is MGHRA, CDR2 YSYEKL. V was clipped by 0 bases and J by 2 bases, with 13 bases between them. The DNA of the CDR3 is TGCGCCAGCAGCCAAGAGCAGGGTAACAGGAACTATGGCTACACCTTC. The encoded protein is CASSQEQGNRNYGYTF.

This chain uses TRBV7-9 with TRBJ1-6; 7 bases align to TRBD1. The germline V gene encodes CDR1 SEHNR and CDR2 FQNEAQ (reference sequence). The CDR3 has 14 residues. Unmatched junction bases numbered 2, after V lost 4 bases and J lost 5 bases. CDR3 region: CASSSGQNNSPLHF. CDR3 coding DNA: TGTGCCAGCAGCTCGGGACAGAATAATTCACCCCTCCACTTT.

The V call is TRBV11-3, the J call TRBJ2-7; D remains unclear. V was shortened by 0 bases and J by 3 bases, with 6 bases between the two germline ends. This CDR3 comprises 13 residues. CDR1 is SGHNT and CDR2 is YENEEA in the germline V gene. CDR3 nucleotide sequence: TGTGCCAGCAGCTTAGATACACACTACGAGCAGTACTTC. This translates into CASSLDTHYEQYF.

The V call is TRBV19, the J call TRBJ1-2, with D unclear. The V end was cut by 3 bases, the J end by 2 bases, with 7 bases between. Germline V gives CDR1 LNHDA, CDR2 SQIVND (reference sequence). This CDR3 is 13 amino acids long. Here the CDR3 reads CASSIPENYGYTF. As DNA, the CDR3 is TGTGCCAGTAGTATTCCCGAGAACTATGGCTACACCTTC.

The rearrangement links TRBV4-1 to TRBJ1-6; D gene ambiguous. V lost 8 bases, J lost 10 bases, and 15 bases lay in between. The CDR3 totals 13 residues. The germline V gene has CDR1 MGHRA and CDR2 YSYEKL. CDR3 residues: CASAPILVSPLHF. CDR3 nucleotides: TGCGCCAGCGCACCCATCTTGGTGTCACCCCTCCACTTT.

The rearrangement joins TRBV5-4 to TRBJ1-3, with no clear D. The ends were cut back, 0 bases at V and 4 bases at J, with 11 bases in the middle. The CDR3 runs to 15 residues. Germline V lookup: CDR1 SGHNT, CDR2 YYREEE (reference sequence). CDR3 DNA: TGTGCCAGCAGCTTGGACAACTTCGGGGGAAACACCATATATTTT. This encodes CASSLDNFGGNTIYF.

This sequence joins TRBV30 and TRBJ2-2; 10 nucleotides align to TRBD2. The V segment lost 5 bases and the J segment 6 bases; nucleotides outside the gene matches: 12. The CDR3 runs to 16 residues. Germline CDR1 is GTSNPN and CDR2 is SVGIG (reference sequence). CDR3: CAWGLAGAVNAGELFF. The CDR3 DNA reads as TGTGCCTGGGGTCTAGCGGGAGCGGTCAACGCCGGGGAGCTGTTTTTT.

This chain's CDR3 is CASSLLGGQATYGYTF. CDR3 in DNA: TGTGCCAGCAGCTTACTCGGGGGACAGGCCACTTATGGCTACACCTTC. The V and J genes are TRBV7-3 and TRBJ1-2; 8 bases fit TRBD1. The CDR3 consists of 16 residues. J was trimmed by 5 bases and V by 2 bases; bases with no gene match: 10. The germline gives CDR1 SGHTA, CDR2 FQGTGA.